Here is one T cell receptor beta chain with its context. What it binds is unknown. The length of the CDR3 is 17 residues. Trimming removed 3 bases at V and 0 bases at J, with 17 bases between. The germline gives CDR1 SGHTA, CDR2 FQGTGA. This entry comes from a study of shared clonotypes between healthy human individuals. Turning to the study itself: CD8 memory received one plate per donor, CD8 naive two, CD4 memory three and CD4 naive three.

CD45RO-negative, CCR7-positively selected cells formed the naive CD8 fraction, excluding terminally differentiated effector memory CD45RA+ cells. All participating donors were Caucasian adults from Nashville, Tennessee. Assay used: immunoSEQ multiplex PCR; TCRdb lists only in-frame clones, some missing. This table holds about 2.1 million clones, 93% found once. Study findings and constraints: Researchers sampled blood only, noting tissue repertoires likely differ. Non-shared clonotypes showed lower generation probabilities than clonotypes common to all four donors.

The TCR comes from a man between 18 and 29 years old in good health. Some clones in this sample may be carry-over from other donors' samples. This chain uses TRBV7-3 with TRBJ2-5, with D perhaps TRBD2 (5 bases). Sequencing was done on a sample of naive CD8+ T cells from PBMCs. The CDR3 DNA is TGTGCCAGCAGCTTGGGCAAGGAGGTACCGGACCAAGAGACCCAGTACTTC. Its translation: CASSLGKEVPDQETQYF.